One T cell receptor (beta chain) is described in this entry. V dropped 4 bases and J dropped 3 bases, with 10 bases sitting between them. Germline V gene lookup returns CDR1 SNHLY and CDR2 FYNNEI. This CDR3 is built from 13 residues. The record originates from a study of T cell repertoires in ileal Crohn's disease. The protocol was immunoSEQ multiplex PCR, while the TCRdb copy is restricted to in-frame clones and leaves out a portion. Of more than 3,500 clones listed, 69% are singletons. The sequenced sample consisted of ileal tissue. The chain uses TRBV2 and TRBJ2-7, with a weak D call TRBD2 (6 bases). This receptor was obtained from an adult with Crohn's disease. The CDR3 DNA sequence: TGTGCCAGCAGTGGGGGGGAGTTCTACGAGCAGTACTTC. Its protein is CASSGGEFYEQYF. The full variable domain, rest sourced from reference TRBV2 and TRBJ2-7, is EPEVTQTPSHQVTQMGQEVILRCVPISNHLYFYWYRQILGQKVEFLVSFYNNEISEKSEIFDDQFSVERPDGSNFTLKIRSTKLEDSAMYFCASSGGEFYEQYFGPGTRLTVT.